Following are 9 T cell receptor beta chains from one sample sequenced in a study of shared clonotypes between healthy human individuals. Measured with immunoSEQ multiplex PCR; TCRdb has only the in-frame clones, and not every one. In the table there are under 2.5 million clones, 85% to 95% of which are singletons. The sequenced sample consisted of naive CD4+ T cells from PBMCs. Stated subset: CD45RA+ positively selected. These receptor sequences come from a man between 18 and 29 years old in good health. Some clones in this sample may be carry-over from other donors' samples.

The genes are TRBV4-1 and TRBJ2-1; 15 bases fit TRBD2. The CDR3 contains 21 residues. The germline CDR1 and CDR2 sequences are MGHRA and YSYEKL. J gave up 7 bases and V 2 bases, and 18 bases lay outside the gene matches. The CDR3 DNA reads as TGCGCCAGCAGCCAAAATTCCGCCCCCGGGACTAGCGGGAGGTGGGGGAATGAGCAGTTCTTC. The encoded protein is CASSQNSAPGTSGRWGNEQFF.

As for this clone: The same CDR3 also results from other DNA sequences found in this sample. This chain uses TRBV18 with TRBJ1-2; TRBD1 matches at 8 bases. V dropped 3 bases and J dropped 8; count of bases not matched to a gene: 2. CDR1 and CDR2 (germline): KGHSH, LQKENI. The CDR3 runs to 12 residues. The CDR3 here is CASSPDRAGYTF. The CDR3 coding sequence is TGTGCCAGCTCACCGGACAGGGCCGGCTACACCTTC.

This chain uses TRBV4-1 with TRBJ2-1; D possibly corresponds to TRBD2 (5 bases). The germline V and J ends were trimmed by 1 base and 7 bases, with 20 bases remaining between them. The CDR3 loop spans 17 amino acids. CDR1 and CDR2 from the germline V gene are MGHRA and YSYEKL. The CDR3 is CASSQVHGRGRVNEQFF. In DNA form, the CDR3 reads TGCGCCAGCAGCCAAGTTCACGGCCGGGGTAGGGTTAATGAGCAGTTCTTC.

J is TRBJ2-1 and V is TRBV28; D perhaps matches TRBD2 (5 bases). The V gene's germline CDR1 is MDHEN and CDR2 SYDVKM. This CDR3 has 16 amino acids. The ends were cut back, 3 bases at V and 4 bases at J, with 16 bases in the middle. The CDR3 region has the DNA TGTGCCAGCAGTTTCCTTGGACTGGCGACGTACAATGAGCAGTTCTTC. Translated, it gives CASSFLGLATYNEQFF.

About this clone: The same CDR3 is also encoded by other DNA sequences in this sample. The chain has TRBV4-1 and TRBJ2-7, with D tentatively TRBD1 (6 bases). Trimming left V 1 base short and J 3 bases short, with 10 bases between. Looked up from germline, CDR1 is MGHRA and CDR2 is YSYEKL. The CDR3 spans 14 residues. The CDR3 sequence is CASSQGGPSYEQYF. CDR3 DNA sequence: TGCGCCAGCAGCCAAGGGGGGCCCAGCTACGAGCAGTACTTC.

The chain combines TRBV19 with TRBJ1-2; D possibly corresponds to TRBD1 (6 bases). The germline V gene encodes CDR1 LNHDA and CDR2 SQIVND (reference sequence). V lost 4 bases to trimming and J lost 2 bases, with 14 bases between them. This CDR3 contains 15 residues. CDR3 in DNA: TGTGCCAGTAGTACCGGACAGCTCGGAAACTATGGCTACACCTTC. Translated: CASSTGQLGNYGYTF.

This clone turned up a few times. The chain carries TRBV30 and TRBJ1-4; perhaps TRBD1 as D (5 bases). The CDR3 has 13 amino acids. The germline V gene encodes CDR1 GTSNPN and CDR2 SVGIG (reference sequence). V gave up 0 bases and J gave up 5 bases, with 7 bases separating them. The CDR3 sequence: CAWSVEGNEKLFF. In DNA form, the CDR3 reads TGTGCCTGGAGTGTAGAGGGGAATGAAAAACTGTTTTTT.

The chain has TRBV7-3 and TRBJ2-4, with 7 bases aligning to TRBD1. The CDR3 is 17 amino acids. The germline CDR1 and CDR2 sequences are SGHTA and FQGTGA. The V and J ends lost 5 bases and 8 bases, in that order; junction bases with no gene match: 18. CDR3 sequence: CASSLRAQGSRGDIQYF. The CDR3 coding sequence is TGTGCCAGCAGCCTCAGGGCACAGGGGTCGCGAGGGGACATTCAGTACTTC.

V is TRBV7-9 and J is TRBJ2-1; D uncertain. V was cut by 4 bases and J by 8 bases, with 9 bases left in between. This CDR3 has 12 residues. The V gene's germline CDR1 is SEHNR and CDR2 FQNEAQ (reference sequence). The CDR3 sequence is CASSSSPYEQFF. The CDR3 region has the DNA TGTGCCAGCAGCTCTTCCCCCTATGAGCAGTTCTTC.